Listed below are T cell receptor beta chains from one sample, sequenced in a study of CD8+ T cells in alopecia areata. Only in-frame clones appear in the TCRdb table, and some are missing; sequencing was by immunoSEQ multiplex PCR. The profile shows about 200,000 clones, roughly two fifths of them singletons. The sample in question was CD4+ T cells sorted from blood, obtained at week 34, from a patient treated with tofacitinib. Receptor source: a human donor with alopecia areata. Both conserved end residues are part of each CDR3. D genes are given only for firm matches. Size values are once, few and many counts, or a class for expanded clones, and some rows have none.

V gene: TRBV29-1; clone size: .; J gene: TRBJ1-1; D gene: .; CDR3 DNA: TGCAGCGTTGTTGTAGAAACGAACACTGAAGCTTTCTTT; CDR3 protein: CSVVVETNTEAFF
V gene: TRBV2; clone size: few; J gene: TRBJ2-3; D gene: TRBD2; CDR3 DNA: TGTGCCAGCAGTGAAGGGCGGGAGTCGATAGATACGCAGTATTTT; CDR3 protein: CASSEGRESIDTQYF
V gene: TRBV7-3; clone size: .; J gene: TRBJ2-1; D gene: TRBD2; CDR3 DNA: TGTGCCAGCAGCTTAGCCCGGGGGGGTCATAATGAGCAGTTCTTC; CDR3 protein: CASSLARGGHNEQFF
V gene: TRBV29-1; clone size: few; J gene: TRBJ1-5; D gene: .; CDR3 DNA: TGCAGCGCTCTCGTGGCAGGCCAAAATCAGCCCCAGCATTTT; CDR3 protein: CSALVAGQNQPQHF
V gene: TRBV9; clone size: .; J gene: TRBJ2-2; D gene: .; CDR3 DNA: TGTGCCAGCAGCCGTCAGGTTGGCACCGGGGAGCTGTTTTTT; CDR3 protein: CASSRQVGTGELFF
V gene: TRBV7-8; clone size: few; J gene: TRBJ2-5; D gene: .; CDR3 DNA: TGTGCCAGCAGCCTGACGGAAGAGACCCAGTACTTC; CDR3 protein: CASSLTEETQYF
V gene: TRBV28; clone size: .; J gene: TRBJ1-2; D gene: .; CDR3 DNA: TGTGCCAGCACCCAAGGGAACTATGGCTACACCTTC; CDR3 protein: CASTQGNYGYTF
V gene: TRBV5-1; clone size: .; J gene: TRBJ2-5; D gene: TRBD1; CDR3 DNA: TGCGCCAGCAGCCACGGGGACAGGGGAGAGACCCAGTACTTC; CDR3 protein: CASSHGDRGETQYF
V gene: TRBV6-5; clone size: .; J gene: TRBJ2-1; D gene: .; CDR3 DNA: TGTGCCACGGAAGGGAGAGGCGATGAGCAGTTCTTC; CDR3 protein: CATEGRGDEQFF
V gene: TRBV29-1; clone size: .; J gene: TRBJ2-1; D gene: TRBD2; CDR3 DNA: TGCAGCGTCGGGGGGGCGGTTGGTGAGCAGTTCTTC; CDR3 protein: CSVGGAVGEQFF
V gene: TRBV7-3; clone size: .; J gene: TRBJ2-2; D gene: TRBD1; CDR3 DNA: TGTGCCAGCAGCCAAGGACAGGGAACCTCGGGGGAGCTGTTTTTT; CDR3 protein: CASSQGQGTSGELFF
V gene: TRBV5-6; clone size: .; J gene: TRBJ2-1; D gene: TRBD2; CDR3 DNA: TGTGCCAGCAGCTTGGCTCAAACCGGGACTAGGACCCTCTTC; CDR3 protein: CASSLAQTGTRTLF
V gene: TRBV29-1; clone size: few; J gene: TRBJ2-5; D gene: .; CDR3 DNA: TGCAGCGTTGCCCCGACAGGAACGGGAGAGACCCAGTACTTC; CDR3 protein: CSVAPTGTGETQYF
V gene: TRBV5-1; clone size: .; J gene: TRBJ1-2; D gene: TRBD1; CDR3 DNA: TGCGCCAGCAGCGAAGGACAGGGGGCGCGAACCTTC; CDR3 protein: CASSEGQGARTF
V gene: TRBV29-1; clone size: few; J gene: TRBJ2-2; D gene: .; CDR3 DNA: TGCAGCGTTGGACTGAGCACCGGGGAGCTGTTTTTT; CDR3 protein: CSVGLSTGELFF
V gene: TRBV7-9; clone size: .; J gene: TRBJ1-5; D gene: .; CDR3 DNA: TGTGCCAGCAGCTCTACTAACGAACAGCCCCAGCATTTT; CDR3 protein: CASSSTNEQPQHF
V gene: TRBV30; clone size: .; J gene: TRBJ2-7; D gene: TRBD1; CDR3 DNA: TGTGCCTGGGCTGGACAGGGGGCGGGGGAGCAGTACTTC; CDR3 protein: CAWAGQGAGEQYF
V gene: TRBV6-5; clone size: .; J gene: TRBJ2-1; D gene: TRBD2; CDR3 DNA: TGTGCCAGCAGGTTTAGCGGGCCATCCTACAATGAGCAGTTCTTC; CDR3 protein: CASRFSGPSYNEQFF
V gene: TRBV11-2; clone size: .; J gene: TRBJ2-7; D gene: .; CDR3 DNA: TGTGCCAGCAGCTTAGCTGGGAGCTCCTACGAGCAGTACTTC; CDR3 protein: CASSLAGSSYEQYF
V gene: TRBV2; clone size: .; J gene: TRBJ1-1; D gene: TRBD1; CDR3 DNA: TGTGCCAGCAGCCAGGGGGGGAACACTGAAGCTTTCTTT; CDR3 protein: CASSQGGNTEAFF
V gene: TRBV28; clone size: few; J gene: TRBJ2-7; D gene: TRBD1; CDR3 DNA: TGTGCCAGCAAAACCGGGACAGTCTACTACGAGCAGTACTTC; CDR3 protein: CASKTGTVYYEQYF
V gene: TRBV6-5; clone size: .; J gene: TRBJ2-2; D gene: TRBD2; CDR3 DNA: TGTGCCAGCAGAAGCGGGACGAACACCGGGGAGCTGTTTTTT; CDR3 protein: CASRSGTNTGELFF
V gene: TRBV18; clone size: .; J gene: TRBJ1-5; D gene: .; CDR3 DNA: TGTGCCAGCTCACCGTCGGGGTTGGAAAATCAGCCCCAGCATTTT; CDR3 protein: CASSPSGLENQPQHF
V gene: TRBV29-1; clone size: few; J gene: TRBJ1-1; D gene: .; CDR3 DNA: TGCAGCGCCTTAGGGGGGTTCACTGAAGCTTTCTTT; CDR3 protein: CSALGGFTEAFF